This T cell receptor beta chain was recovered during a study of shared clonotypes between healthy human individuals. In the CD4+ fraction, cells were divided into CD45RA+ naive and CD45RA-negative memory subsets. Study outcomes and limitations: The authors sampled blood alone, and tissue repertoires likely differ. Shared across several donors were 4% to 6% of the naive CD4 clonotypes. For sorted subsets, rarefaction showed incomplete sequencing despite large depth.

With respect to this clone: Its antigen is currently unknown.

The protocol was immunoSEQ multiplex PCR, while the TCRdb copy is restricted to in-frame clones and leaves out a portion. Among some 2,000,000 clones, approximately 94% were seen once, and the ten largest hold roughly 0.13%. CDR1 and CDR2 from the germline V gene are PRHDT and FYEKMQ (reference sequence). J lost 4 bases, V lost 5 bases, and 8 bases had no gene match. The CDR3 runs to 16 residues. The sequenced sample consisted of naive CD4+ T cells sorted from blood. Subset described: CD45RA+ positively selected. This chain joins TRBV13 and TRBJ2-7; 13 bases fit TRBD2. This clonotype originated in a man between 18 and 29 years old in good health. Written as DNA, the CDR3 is TGTGCCAGCAGCACTGGGACTAGCGGGGAACCTTACGAGCAGTACTTC. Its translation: CASSTGTSGEPYEQYF.